Each of the 21 T cell receptor beta chains below was sequenced from the same sample in a study of blood T cell repertoires in COVID-19. The assay was immunoSEQ multiplex PCR, and TCRdb's table has in-frame clones only and misses some. The profile covers some 140,000 clones, with approximately 83% appearing a single time and approximately 32% taken by the ten largest. Input material: peripheral blood. The origin of the receptors is a woman in her sixties with acute or convalescent COVID-19.

The chain is built from TRBV6-5 and TRBJ2-5, with TRBD2 matching 10 bases. With 2 bases clipped from V and 4 bases from J, the junction kept 7 bases outside the gene matches. CDR1 MNHEY and CDR2 SVGAGI come from the germline V gene. The CDR3 is 16 residues long. This CDR3 reads CASSYSGGGGTETQYF. As DNA, the CDR3 is TGTGCCAGCAGTTACAGCGGGGGGGGCGGTACAGAGACCCAGTACTTC.

The chain has TRBV9 and TRBJ2-2, with 8 bases aligning to TRBD1. The V and J ends lost 4 bases and 4 bases, in that order; junction bases with no gene match: 9. Germline loops: CDR1 SGDLS, CDR2 YYNGEE. This CDR3 spans 16 amino acids. CDR3 in amino acids: CASSPDRARGTGELFF. DNA for the CDR3: TGTGCCAGCAGCCCGGACAGGGCGCGGGGCACCGGGGAGCTGTTTTTT.

This chain links TRBV7-2 with TRBJ2-7; D is possibly TRBD1 (6 bases). Germline CDR1 and CDR2: SGHTA and FQGNSA. CDR3 length: 14 amino acids. V shed 1 base and J shed 3 bases, with 10 bases lying between them. As DNA, the CDR3 is TGTGCCAGCAGCTTAGAAAGACAGGTCTACGAGCAGTACTTC. It is translated as CASSLERQVYEQYF. Supplemented by reference TRBV7-2 and TRBJ2-7, the full variable domain reads GAGVSQSPSNKVTEKGKDVELRCDPISGHTALYWYRQSLGQGLEFLIYFQGNSAPDKSGLPSDRFSAERTGGSVSTLTIQRTQQEDSAVYLCASSLERQVYEQYFGPGTRLTVT.

The rearrangement joins TRBV9 to TRBJ2-3; D is ambiguous. Germline CDR1 reads SGDLS; CDR2 reads YYNGEE. Trimming removed 1 base at V and 0 bases at J, with 6 bases between. There are 14 residues in the CDR3. This chain's CDR3 is CASSVYGSTDTQYF. The DNA for the CDR3 is TGTGCCAGCAGCGTATACGGTAGCACAGATACGCAGTATTTT. Full variable domain (remainder filled in from reference TRBV9 and TRBJ2-3): DSGVTQTPKHLITATGQRVTLRCSPRSGDLSVYWYQQSLDQGLQFLIQYYNGEERAKGNILERFSAQQFPDLHSELNLSSLELGDSALYFCASSVYGSTDTQYFGPGTRLTVL.

This chain connects TRBV6-5 to TRBJ2-7; TRBD2 might be the D (6 bases). Germline V gene data show CDR1 as MNHEY and CDR2 as SVGAGI. This CDR3 is 15 amino acids long. Trimming removed 8 bases at V and 1 base at J, with 18 bases between. The CDR3 loop is CASGRGLAGSYEQYF. CDR3 nucleotides: TGTGCCAGCGGACGAGGCCTCGCGGGATCCTACGAGCAGTACTTC.

The genes are TRBV5-4 and TRBJ1-2; D remains ambiguous. This CDR3 contains 15 residues. Per germline, CDR1 SGHNT and CDR2 YYREEE (reference sequence). V was cut by 0 bases and J by 4 bases, with 13 bases left in between. The CDR3 loop is CASSLEVAGGYGYTF. The CDR3 bases are TGTGCCAGCAGCTTGGAAGTGGCGGGCGGCTATGGCTACACCTTC.

The V gene is TRBV27, the J gene TRBJ1-2, with D tentatively TRBD1 (6 bases). This CDR3 comprises 12 residues. CDR1 MNHEY and CDR2 SMNVEV come from the germline V gene (reference sequence). Trimming cost V 9 bases and J 7 bases, with 15 bases left between them. The CDR3 reads CASKTGISGYTF. CDR3 DNA sequence: TGTGCCAGTAAGACAGGTATTTCTGGCTACACCTTC.

This clone was seen ten or more times. This CDR3 is also generated by other DNA sequences in the sample. This chain joins TRBV27 and TRBJ1-5, with 7 nucleotides matching TRBD1. The V and J ends lost 6 bases and 0 bases, in that order; junction bases with no gene match: 5. The CDR3 spans 15 residues. Germline assignment: CDR1 MNHEY and CDR2 SMNVEV (reference sequence). CDR3 loop: CASRPGQISNQPQHF. CDR3 coding DNA: TGTGCCAGCAGGCCGGGACAGATTAGCAATCAGCCCCAGCATTTT.

The chain recombines TRBV3-1 (or the pseudogene TRBV3-2) with TRBJ1-3; D gene uncertain. V lost 7 bases to trimming and J lost 3 bases, with 4 bases between them. From germline, CDR1 is LGHDT and CDR2 YNNKEL (reference sequence). The CDR3 spans 11 residues. CDR3 sequence: CASTFGNTIYF. CDR3 DNA sequence: TGTGCCAGCACATTTGGAAACACCATATATTTT.

This rearrangement joins TRBV6-5 to TRBJ2-5; a weak D match, TRBD2 (5 bases). Germline loops: CDR1 MNHEY, CDR2 SVGAGI. V was shortened by 6 bases and J by 5 bases, with 10 bases between the two germline ends. The CDR3 is 12 amino acids. CDR3 sequence: CASRAGKETQYF. CDR3 DNA sequence: TGTGCCAGCAGGGCCGGGAAGGAGACCCAGTACTTC.

V is TRBV2 and J is TRBJ2-3; TRBD2 aligns across 8 bases. The germline gives CDR1 SNHLY, CDR2 FYNNEI. The CDR3 has 17 amino acids. V gave up 3 bases and J gave up 1 base; unmatched junction bases: 9. CDR3 protein: CASSEWLAGPRTDTQYF. The CDR3 coding sequence is TGTGCCAGCAGTGAGTGGTTAGCGGGGCCCCGCACAGATACGCAGTATTTT.

J is TRBJ2-3 and V is TRBV14; TRBD2 matches 14 bases. The germline CDR1 and CDR2 sequences are SGHDN and FVKESK. V was pared by 4 bases and J by 5 bases, with 2 bases of the junction left unmatched. CDR3 length equals 15 residues. As DNA, the CDR3 is TGTGCCAGCAGCCGGGGACTAGCGGGGGTAGATACGCAGTATTTT. It yields the protein CASSRGLAGVDTQYF.

This rearrangement joins TRBV2 to TRBJ2-1; TRBD1 might be the D (5 bases). V shed 9 bases and J shed 8 bases, with 20 bases lying between them. Germline V gene data show CDR1 as SNHLY and CDR2 as FYNNEI. The CDR3 runs 14 residues. The CDR3 sequence: CASLSDNGGDEQFF. CDR3 DNA sequence: TGTGCCAGTCTGTCGGACAATGGTGGGGATGAGCAGTTCTTC.

The J gene is TRBJ2-7, the V gene TRBV7-8; D is undetermined. The germline CDR1 and CDR2 sequences are SGHVS and FQNEAQ. With 5 bases removed from V and 7 bases from J, the gap between germline ends came to 15 bases. The CDR3 totals 13 residues. The CDR3 protein is CASSALLGGEQYV. CDR3 nucleotide sequence: TGTGCCAGCAGCGCACTCCTAGGTGGGGAGCAGTACGTC.

V usage is TRBV5-4 and J usage is TRBJ2-3, with TRBD2 matching over 9 bases. The CDR3 covers 16 residues. Trimming removed 0 bases from V and 8 bases from J; junction bases left unmatched: 10. The germline V gene has CDR1 SGHNT and CDR2 YYREEE (reference sequence). CDR3 DNA: TGTGCCAGCAGCTTGGAGCCAGCGGGGGGTTTCGGTACGCAGTATTTT. This sequence encodes CASSLEPAGGFGTQYF.

This clone was seen just once. V and J are TRBV27 and TRBJ2-7; D uncertain. The CDR3 totals 14 residues. Germline values: CDR1 MNHEY, CDR2 SMNVEV (reference sequence). V lost 0 bases, J lost 0 bases, and 6 bases lay in between. The CDR3 coding sequence is TGTGCCAGCAGTTTATCGGTCAGCTCCTACGAGCAGTACGTC. Translated, it gives CASSLSVSSYEQYV.

This clone was recorded once. The rearrangement uses TRBV29-1 and TRBJ2-5; D is ambiguous. This CDR3 contains 13 residues. Trimming removed 6 bases from V and 4 bases from J, with 15 bases in between. Germline V CDR1 and CDR2: SQVTM, ANQGSEA. The CDR3 loop is CSVGMVRGETQYF. DNA of the CDR3: TGCAGCGTAGGCATGGTGCGAGGAGAGACCCAGTACTTC. The whole variable domain, filled in from reference TRBV29-1 and TRBJ2-5, reads SAVISQKPSRDICQRGTSLTIQCQVDSQVTMMFWYRQQPGQSLTLIATANQGSEATYESGFVIDKFPISRPNLTFSTLTVSNMSPEDSSIYLCSVGMVRGETQYFGPGTRLLVL.

The chain recombines TRBV27 with TRBJ1-2; 9 nucleotides align to TRBD1. This CDR3 has 14 amino acids. Germline trimming cut 6 bases from V and 6 bases from J; bases unmatched to any gene: 8. Germline V gives CDR1 MNHEY, CDR2 SMNVEV (reference sequence). Written as DNA, the CDR3 is TGTGCCAGCAGGCCCCGGGGACAGGGAAATGGCTACACCTTC. Translation: CASRPRGQGNGYTF.

The chain couples TRBV6-5 to TRBJ2-7; 7 nucleotides match TRBD1. The CDR3 extends over 14 amino acids. Germline lookup yields CDR1 MNHEY and CDR2 SVGAGI. V was pared by 10 bases and J by 0 bases, with 9 bases of the junction left unmatched. The CDR3 sequence is CATSRQGSSYEQYF. CDR3 sequence (DNA): TGTGCCACCTCCAGACAGGGAAGCTCCTACGAGCAGTACTTC.

The rearrangement links TRBV5-6 to TRBJ1-4; 7 nucleotides agree with TRBD1. With 3 bases clipped from V and 0 bases from J, the junction kept 11 bases outside the gene matches. This CDR3 region has 18 residues. In germline, CDR1 is SGHDT, CDR2 YYEEEE. The CDR3 DNA sequence: TGTGCCAGCAGCTCCATCCGGGACAGCTCTGCAACTAATGAAAAACTGTTTTTT. Amino acids: CASSSIRDSSATNEKLFF.

The chain uses TRBV9 and TRBJ2-1, with 7 positions matching TRBD1. Germline CDR1 and CDR2: SGDLS and YYNGEE. The CDR3 totals 15 residues. J gave up 4 bases and V 0 bases, and 4 bases lay outside the gene matches. Here the CDR3 reads CASSVAQGVYNEQFF. CDR3 DNA sequence: TGTGCCAGCAGCGTAGCCCAGGGGGTTTACAATGAGCAGTTCTTC.